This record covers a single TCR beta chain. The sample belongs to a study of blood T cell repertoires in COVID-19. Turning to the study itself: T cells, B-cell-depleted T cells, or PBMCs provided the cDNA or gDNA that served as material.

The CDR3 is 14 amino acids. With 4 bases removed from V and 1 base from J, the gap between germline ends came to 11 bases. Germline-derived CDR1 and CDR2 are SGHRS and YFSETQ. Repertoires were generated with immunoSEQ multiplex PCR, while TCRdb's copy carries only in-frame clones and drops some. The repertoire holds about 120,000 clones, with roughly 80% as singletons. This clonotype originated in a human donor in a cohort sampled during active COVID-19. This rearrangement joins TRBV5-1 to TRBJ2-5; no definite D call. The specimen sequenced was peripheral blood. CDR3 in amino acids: CASSLYIVQETQYF. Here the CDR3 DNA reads TGCGCCAGCAGCCTATATATCGTCCAAGAGACCCAGTACTTC.